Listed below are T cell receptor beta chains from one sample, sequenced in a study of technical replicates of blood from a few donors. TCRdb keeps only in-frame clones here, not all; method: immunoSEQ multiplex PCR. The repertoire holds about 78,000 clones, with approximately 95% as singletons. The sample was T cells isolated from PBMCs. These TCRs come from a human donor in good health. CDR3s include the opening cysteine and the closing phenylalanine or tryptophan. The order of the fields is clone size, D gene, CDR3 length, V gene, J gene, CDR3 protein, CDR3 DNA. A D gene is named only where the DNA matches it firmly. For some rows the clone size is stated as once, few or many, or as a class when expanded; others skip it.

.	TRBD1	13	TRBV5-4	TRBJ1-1	CASSPWTGVQAFF	TGTGCCAGCAGCCCGTGGACAGGGGTCCAAGCTTTCTTT
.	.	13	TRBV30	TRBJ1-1	CAWTETMNTEAFF	TGTGCCTGGACGGAAACTATGAACACTGAAGCTTTCTTT
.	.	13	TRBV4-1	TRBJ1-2	CASRDGHNYGYTF	TGCGCCAGCAGGGACGGACATAACTATGGCTACACCTTC
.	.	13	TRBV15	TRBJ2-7	CATSQGRVYEQYF	TGTGCCACCAGCCAGGGTAGAGTCTACGAGCAGTACTTC
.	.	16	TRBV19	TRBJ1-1	CASSIRGRGEDTEAFF	TGTGCCAGTAGTATAAGGGGACGGGGGGAGGACACTGAAGCTTTCTTT
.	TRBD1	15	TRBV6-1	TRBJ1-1	CASSEGDRAGTEAFF	TGTGCCAGCAGTGAAGGGGACAGGGCCGGGACTGAAGCTTTCTTT
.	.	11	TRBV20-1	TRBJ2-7	CSVTGSYEQYF	TGCAGTGTTACAGGGTCCTACGAGCAGTACTTC
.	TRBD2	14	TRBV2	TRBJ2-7	CASSVRDYSYEQYF	TGTGCCAGCAGTGTCCGGGACTACTCCTACGAGCAGTACTTC
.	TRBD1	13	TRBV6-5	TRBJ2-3	CASRPPGQGGQYF	TGTGCCAGCAGACCTCCGGGACAGGGAGGGCAGTATTTT
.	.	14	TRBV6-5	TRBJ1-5	CASSLGGSNQPQHF	TGTGCCAGCAGTTTAGGGGGAAGCAATCAGCCCCAGCATTTT
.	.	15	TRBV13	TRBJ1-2	CASSFLQGANYGYTF	TGTGCCAGCAGCTTCCTACAGGGAGCTAACTATGGCTACACCTTC
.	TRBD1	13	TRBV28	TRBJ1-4	CASSTGTDEKLFF	TGTGCCAGCAGTACTGGGACAGATGAAAAACTGTTTTTT
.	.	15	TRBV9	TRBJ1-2	CASSVGTGSLGGYTF	TGTGCCAGCAGCGTAGGAACCGGGTCCCTAGGCGGCTACACCTTC
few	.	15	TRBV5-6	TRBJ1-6	CASSLGLGANSPLHF	TGTGCCAGCAGCTTGGGGCTGGGAGCAAATTCACCCCTCCACTTT
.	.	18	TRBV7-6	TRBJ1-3	CASSLVFRGPSSGNTIYF	TGTGCCAGCAGCTTAGTTTTCAGGGGCCCTAGCTCTGGAAACACCATATATTTT
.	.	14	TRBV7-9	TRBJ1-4	CASSLRQGSEKLFF	TGTGCCAGCAGCTTACGGCAGGGCTCTGAAAAACTGTTTTTT
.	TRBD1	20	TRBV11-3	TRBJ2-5	CASSLGGGTGGSLYQETQYF	TGTGCCAGCAGCTTAGGAGGGGGGACAGGGGGATCCCTGTACCAAGAGACCCAGTACTTC
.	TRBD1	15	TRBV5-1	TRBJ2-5	CASSITGTGGETQYF	TGCGCCAGCAGCATAACCGGGACAGGGGGAGAGACCCAGTACTTC
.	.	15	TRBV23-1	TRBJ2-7	CASSHTKARGGEQYF	TGCGCCAGCAGCCACACCAAAGCGAGGGGGGGCGAGCAGTACTTC
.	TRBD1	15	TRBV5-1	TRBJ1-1	CASSPWTGMNTEAFF	TGCGCCAGCAGCCCATGGACAGGGATGAACACTGAAGCTTTCTTT
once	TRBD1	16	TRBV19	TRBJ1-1	CASRQNLQGARTEAFF	TGTGCCAGTAGGCAGAATCTACAGGGGGCCAGAACTGAAGCTTTCTTT
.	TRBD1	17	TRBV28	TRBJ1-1	CASRPTTGGALGTEAFF	TGTGCCAGCAGACCAACGACAGGGGGGGCTTTGGGCACTGAAGCTTTCTTT
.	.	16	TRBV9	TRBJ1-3	CASSVAGQGTGNTIYF	TGTGCCAGCAGCGTAGCCGGCCAGGGAACTGGAAACACCATATATTTT
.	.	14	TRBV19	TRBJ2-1	CASSVQLRGNEQFF	TGTGCCAGTAGTGTACAGCTCCGCGGGAATGAGCAGTTCTTC
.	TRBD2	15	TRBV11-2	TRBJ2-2	CASSSARGGPGELFF	TGTGCCAGCAGCTCCGCCCGGGGGGGTCCCGGGGAGCTGTTTTTT
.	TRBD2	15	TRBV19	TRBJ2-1	CASSTGTSVYNEQFF	TGTGCCAGTAGTACCGGGACTAGCGTTTACAATGAGCAGTTCTTC
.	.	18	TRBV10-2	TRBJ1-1	CASSELGGKGSMNTEAFF	TGCGCCAGCAGTGAGTTAGGAGGGAAGGGCTCCATGAACACTGAAGCTTTCTTT
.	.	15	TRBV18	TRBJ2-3	CASSPPGDRTDTQYF	TGTGCCAGCTCACCTCCGGGGGACCGCACAGATACGCAGTATTTT
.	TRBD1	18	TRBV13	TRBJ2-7	CASSLGPFSGGLSYEQYF	TGTGCCAGCAGCTTAGGACCGTTCTCAGGGGGCCTCTCCTACGAGCAGTACTTC
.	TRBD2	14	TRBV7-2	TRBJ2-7	CASSLGGGNYEQYF	TGTGCCAGCAGCTTAGGCGGGGGTAACTACGAGCAGTACTTC
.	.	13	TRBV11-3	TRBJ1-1	CASSLLQVAEAFF	TGTGCCAGCAGCTTATTGCAGGTTGCTGAAGCTTTCTTT
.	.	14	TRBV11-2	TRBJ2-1	CASSLGGPRNEQFF	TGTGCCAGCAGCTTAGGGGGCCCTCGGAATGAGCAGTTCTTC
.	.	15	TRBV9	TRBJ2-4	CASSGQGGAKNIQYF	TGTGCCAGCAGCGGCCAGGGAGGTGCCAAAAACATTCAGTACTTC
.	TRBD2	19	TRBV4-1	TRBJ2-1	CASSHPGLAGGPGYNEQFF	TGCGCCAGCAGCCATCCGGGACTAGCGGGGGGGCCGGGGTACAATGAGCAGTTCTTC
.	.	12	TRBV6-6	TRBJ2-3	CASALSTDTQYF	TGTGCCAGCGCGCTAAGCACAGATACGCAGTATTTT
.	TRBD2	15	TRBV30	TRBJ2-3	CAWSTGTSGGDTQYF	TGTGCCTGGAGTACCGGGACTAGCGGGGGTGATACGCAGTATTTT
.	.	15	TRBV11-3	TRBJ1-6	CASSLSGPEHSPLHF	TGTGCCAGCAGCTTATCAGGTCCCGAACATTCACCCCTCCACTTT
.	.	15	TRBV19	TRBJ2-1	CASSIWRASYNEQFF	TGTGCCAGTAGTATTTGGAGGGCGAGCTACAATGAGCAGTTCTTC
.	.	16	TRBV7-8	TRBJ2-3	CASSLVRQAPTDTQYF	TGTGCCAGCAGCTTAGTCCGGCAGGCCCCCACAGATACGCAGTATTTT
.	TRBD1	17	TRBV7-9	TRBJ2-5	CASSSATSGQEQETQYF	TGTGCCAGCAGCTCCGCTACTTCGGGACAGGAACAAGAGACCCAGTACTTC
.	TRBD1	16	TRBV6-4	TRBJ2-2	CASSDSGTGSTGELFF	TGTGCCAGCAGTGACTCCGGGACAGGGTCAACCGGGGAGCTGTTTTTT
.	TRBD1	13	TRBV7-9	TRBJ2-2	CASSNRGPGELFF	TGTGCCAGCAGTAACAGGGGGCCCGGGGAGCTGTTTTTT
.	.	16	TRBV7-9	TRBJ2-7	CASSLVSGLLIHEQYF	TGTGCCAGCAGCTTAGTCTCGGGACTGCTTATTCACGAGCAGTACTTC
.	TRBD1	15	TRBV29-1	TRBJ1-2	CSVLAAGQGVHGYTF	TGCAGCGTCCTGGCCGCAGGACAGGGGGTTCATGGCTACACCTTC
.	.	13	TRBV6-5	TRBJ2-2	CASNGGYTGELFF	TGTGCCAGCAACGGGGGATACACCGGGGAGCTGTTTTTT
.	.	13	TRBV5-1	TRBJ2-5	CASKGSTGETQYF	TGCGCCAGCAAGGGGAGCACAGGGGAGACCCAGTACTTC
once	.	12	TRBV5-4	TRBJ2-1	CASSFRSLEQFF	TGTGCCAGCAGCTTTCGGTCTCTTGAGCAGTTCTTC
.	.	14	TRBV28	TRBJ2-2	CASRRRGNTGELFF	TGTGCCAGCAGGAGGAGGGGGAACACCGGGGAGCTGTTTTTT
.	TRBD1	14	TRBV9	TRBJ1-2	CASSAGQGGYGYTF	TGTGCCAGCAGCGCGGGACAGGGAGGCTATGGCTACACCTTC
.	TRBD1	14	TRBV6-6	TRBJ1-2	CASKAGTANYGYTF	TGTGCCAGCAAAGCAGGGACAGCTAACTATGGCTACACCTTC
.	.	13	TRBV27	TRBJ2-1	CASSQWTPNEQFF	TGTGCCAGCAGTCAATGGACTCCGAATGAGCAGTTCTTC
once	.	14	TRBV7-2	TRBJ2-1	CASSSTTYYNEQFF	TGTGCCAGCAGCTCCACCACCTACTACAATGAGCAGTTCTTC